The present entry profiles one TCR beta chain with its context. Its cognate antigen is unknown. Method: immunoSEQ multiplex PCR; TCRdb's copy keeps in-frame clones and lacks some. This sample yields 8,500 to 14,000 clones, of which about 89% are seen a single time; around 1.7% belongs to the top ten. The sample originates from a study of chemoradiotherapy in HPV16-positive cancers. Background on the study: A couple of HPV16-positive patients' cells yielded candidate HPV-specific clones and common motifs.

CDR3 size: 14 residues. V dropped 0 bases and J dropped 8 bases, with 13 bases sitting between them. Germline CDR1 and CDR2: MRHNA and SNTAGT. General study findings and limits: The functional HPV-specific definition rests on just two HPV16-positive patients. Candidate HPV-specific clones and E7-related TCR motifs grew in tumor during treatment.

This receptor was identified in a human donor with HPV-associated anogenital cancer. The sample here was blood, taken from a patient who underwent chemoradiotherapy. This chain joins TRBV6-4 and TRBJ1-2, with D hard to call. The CDR3 DNA reads as TGTGCCAGCAGTGACTCTGCACGGGCTCGGGGCTACACCTTC. Encoded protein: CASSDSARARGYTF.